Given below is one T cell receptor (beta chain) in context. These data come from a study of blood T cell repertoires in COVID-19. The wider study: Acute and convalescent COVID-19 specimens originated in the United States, Italy and Spain.

The V end was cut by 2 bases, the J end by 6 bases, with 10 bases between. This CDR3 contains 13 residues. Germline lookup yields CDR1 WNHNN and CDR2 SYGVQD (reference sequence). Only in-frame clones appear in the TCRdb table, and some are missing; sequencing was by immunoSEQ multiplex PCR. The sample has 150,000 or so clones; roughly 70% are singletons. The chain joins TRBV10-1 to TRBJ1-1; D is unclear. This clonotype was sampled from a woman older than 75 with acute or convalescent COVID-19. Material: peripheral blood. As DNA, the CDR3 is TGCGCCAGCAGTGAGAACCGCGGCGCTGAAGCTTTCTTT. This encodes CASSENRGAEAFF.